A single sample is the source of the 11 T cell receptor beta chains below, sequenced in a study of blood T cell repertoires in COVID-19. Sequencing used immunoSEQ multiplex PCR; TCRdb keeps in-frame clones, though not all of them. The data show approximately 130,000 clones, with over 80% seen just once and approximately 20% held by the top ten. The sequenced sample consisted of PBMCs or T cells enriched from blood (not recorded which). The receptors here all came from a man aged 30 to 45 who had recovered from COVID-19.

The chain combines TRBV5-1 with TRBJ1-3; D not resolved. The V gene lost 0 bases and the J gene lost 7 bases, with 17 bases spanning the gap. Germline CDR1 reads SGHRS; CDR2 reads YFSETQ. There are 16 residues in the CDR3. The DNA of the CDR3 is TGCGCCAGCAGCTTGGAGGCTTCGGGTAATGGGAACACCATATATTTT. Its translation: CASSLEASGNGNTIYF.

Here the CDR3 reads CASSGSSGVGYGYTF. The CDR3 bases are TGTGCCAGCAGCGGGAGCTCGGGGGTCGGGTATGGCTACACCTTC. V gene TRBV7-8 combines with J gene TRBJ1-2; D possibly corresponds to TRBD1 (5 bases). The CDR3 contains 15 residues. Germline V gives CDR1 SGHVS, CDR2 FQNEAQ. Trimming removed 5 bases at V and 5 bases at J, with 18 bases between.

This chain joins TRBV12-3 or TRBV12-4 and TRBJ1-1; D is possibly TRBD1 (5 bases). CDR3 length equals 12 residues. V was pared by 1 base and J by 6 bases, with 6 bases between. CDR3 nucleotide sequence: TGTGCCAGCAGTTTAGGGGGGGCTGAAGCTTTCTTT. It is translated as CASSLGGAEAFF.

The chain joins TRBV6-5 to TRBJ1-1, with D perhaps matching TRBD1 (5 bases). V was trimmed by 5 bases and J by 4 bases, leaving 14 bases between them. Looked up from germline, CDR1 is MNHEY and CDR2 is SVGAGI. The CDR3 is made up of 14 amino acids. CDR3 loop: CASSNPGGFTEAFF. The CDR3 nucleotides are TGTGCCAGCAGTAACCCCGGGGGGTTCACTGAAGCTTTCTTT.

The rearrangement joins TRBV14 to TRBJ1-2, with D perhaps matching TRBD1 (6 bases). The CDR3 totals 15 residues. V was clipped by 2 bases and J by 4 bases, with 14 bases between them. The V gene's germline CDR1 is SGHDN and CDR2 FVKESK. The CDR3 nucleotides read TGTGCCAGCAGCCAACCGGGACAAAAACCCTATGGCTACACCTTC. It encodes CASSQPGQKPYGYTF.

V gene TRBV28 combines with J gene TRBJ1-4; no firm D call. V lost 7 bases and J 3 bases, leaving 12 bases between the germline ends. The length of the CDR3 is 14 residues. Per the germline V gene, CDR1 is MDHEN and CDR2 is SYDVKM. The CDR3 region is CASINPYSNEKLFF. CDR3 in DNA: TGTGCCAGCATTAACCCTTACTCTAATGAAAAACTGTTTTTT.

Only one count was recorded for this clone. The V and J genes are TRBV11-2 and TRBJ1-6; TRBD1 agrees at 9 bases. J was trimmed by 8 bases and V by 4 bases; bases with no gene match: 6. Germline V gives CDR1 SGHAT, CDR2 FQNNGV. The CDR3 has 15 residues. The CDR3 sequence: CASSSGQGIHSPLHF. CDR3 bases: TGTGCCAGCAGCTCTGGACAGGGGATTCATTCACCCCTCCACTTT.

The chain employs TRBV28 and TRBJ1-6; no clear D. This CDR3 is built from 14 residues. Trimming took 3 bases from V and 5 from J, leaving 8 bases between them. Germline V lookup: CDR1 MDHEN, CDR2 SYDVKM. The CDR3 DNA sequence: TGTGCCAGCAGTTTGGGCTCGAATAATTCACCCCTCCACTTT. Protein product: CASSLGSNNSPLHF.

The CDR3 DNA follows: TGTGCCAGCAATCTTCCAGGGGGCACTGAAGCTTTCTTT. Its protein is CASNLPGGTEAFF. This chain links TRBV5-6 with TRBJ1-1; 7 bases align to TRBD1. Germline-derived CDR1 and CDR2 are SGHDT and YYEEEE. The CDR3 runs to 13 residues. V shed 6 bases and J 4 bases; nucleotides not matched to a gene: 6. The variable domain in full, completed from reference TRBV5-6 and TRBJ1-1, reads DAGVTQSPTHLIKTRGQQVTLRCSPKSGHDTVSWYQQALGQGPQFIFQYYEEEERQRGNFPDRFSGHQFPNYSSELNVNALLLGDSALYLCASNLPGGTEAFFGQGTRLTVV.

The chain uses TRBV27 and TRBJ1-1; TRBD1 matches at 11 bases. The germline V gene encodes CDR1 MNHEY and CDR2 SMNVEV (reference sequence). The CDR3 is 17 amino acids. Trimming removed 6 bases from V and 0 bases from J; junction bases left unmatched: 9. Here the CDR3 DNA reads TGTGCCAGCAGACCCGGACAGGGGGCAAGGATGAACACTGAAGCTTTCTTT. Translating it yields CASRPGQGARMNTEAFF.

The rearrangement joins TRBV11-2 to TRBJ2-6; 8 nucleotides line up with TRBD1. V lost 5 bases, J lost 2 bases, and 5 bases stayed unmatched. Germline CDR1 SGHAT, CDR2 FQNNGV. This CDR3 has 16 amino acids. In DNA form, the CDR3 reads TGTGCCAGCAGCCCGGACAGGGCGGCTGGGGCCAACGTCCTGACTTTC. It encodes CASSPDRAAGANVLTF.